This T cell receptor (beta chain) was found in a study of T cell changes during pregnancy in multiple sclerosis. TCRdb keeps only in-frame clones here, not all; method: immunoSEQ multiplex PCR. The data show about 81,000 clones, with roughly 93% seen just once and around 1.4% held by the top ten. The CDR3 is 13 amino acids. The germline CDR1 and CDR2 sequences are MNHEY and SMNVEV (reference sequence). Trimming shortened V by 2 bases and J by 4 bases, and 6 bases separated the two germline ends. The source was peripheral blood, collected in the third trimester of pregnancy. This sequence originates from a female donor in good health, enrolled as a control in a pregnancy study. J is TRBJ2-1 and V is TRBV27, with unresolved D. This CDR3 reads CASSLQNYNEQFF. In DNA form, the CDR3 reads TGTGCCAGCAGTTTACAGAATTACAATGAGCAGTTCTTC.